Below, one T cell receptor (beta chain) is given with its context. Repertoires were generated with immunoSEQ multiplex PCR, while TCRdb's copy carries only in-frame clones and drops some. The table shows about 79,000 clones, with approximately 80% occurring only once. This CDR3 spans 18 amino acids. This entry is derived from a study of T cell responses to AZD1222 COVID-19 vaccine. Source: peripheral blood, taken on day 0 of AZD1222 vaccination. The clonotype originates from an adult in good health. V gene TRBV21-1 combines with J gene TRBJ2-3; no check of the table's D call, TRBD2, against the DNA was made. TRBV21-1 is described as a pseudogene. The CDR3: CASSKGYAGTSALDTQYF. CDR3 sequence (DNA): TGTGCCAGCAGCAAAGGTTATGCCGGGACTAGCGCGTTGGATACGCAGTATTTT.